These 21 T cell receptor gamma chains share one sample of origin, sequenced in a study of Vδ1+ human thymocytes. The template was reverse-transcribed extracted RNA. Pooled V-gene forward primers with one constant-region reverse primer generated the CDR3 amplicons by multiplex PCR. TCRdb re-identified clones in the multiplex PCR reads via CATT. Among 20,000 to 25,000 gamma-chain clones, roughly 15% were seen once, and the ten largest hold about 1.9%. The study's findings and limits: Highly polyclonal TRG and TRD repertoires with Gaussian CDR3 length distributions appeared in thymus.

These TCRs' antigens remain unknown. The sequencing sample was made of Vdelta1+ gamma-delta thymocytes from the thymus. Documented subset: FACS-sorted CD3+ TCRalphabeta- TCRVdelta1+ TCRVdelta2- thymocytes. The source is a child younger than two who had congenital heart surgery.

The chain is built from TRGV9 and TRGJP1. The germline V gene encodes CDR1 GITISATS and CDR2 ISYDGTV (reference sequence). The CDR3 covers 13 residues. The trim removed 3 bases at V and 9 bases at J, leaving 7 bases unmatched. For the CDR3, the DNA is TGTGCCTTGTGGGAGCCCGGGAGTTGGTTCAAGATATTT. Translated, it gives CALWEPGSWFKIF.

This clone was seen more than once but under ten times. The chain links TRGV2 to TRGJ1 or TRGJ2. The CDR3 consists of 12 residues. Germline assignment: CDR1 EGSNGY and CDR2 YDSYNSKV. V trimming: 0 bases; J trimming: 9 bases; junction bases outside the gene matches: 5. Here the CDR3 DNA reads TGTGCCACCTGGGACGGGCGTCCTAAGAAACTCTTT. Translated, it gives CATWDGRPKKLF.

The rearrangement uses TRGV3 and TRGJ1 or TRGJ2. V gave up 2 bases and J gave up 10 bases; unmatched junction bases: 17. The CDR3 is 15 amino acids. The germline gives CDR1 VTNTFY, CDR2 YDVSTARD (reference sequence). CDR3 loop: CATWDKDKIETKKLF. The CDR3 bases are TGTGCCACCTGGGACAAAGACAAGATCGAGACCAAGAAACTCTTT.

The chain carries TRGV4 and TRGJ1 or TRGJ2. The V and J ends lost 2 bases and 0 bases, in that order; junction bases with no gene match: 10. From germline, CDR1 is EGSTGY and CDR2 YDSYTSSV. This CDR3 contains 16 residues. The DNA of the CDR3 is TGTGCCACCTGGGATGAAATAAGGAGGAATTATTATAAGAAACTCTTT. Residues: CATWDEIRRNYYKKLF.

The chain links TRGV2 to TRGJ1 or TRGJ2. CDR3 length equals 11 residues. Germline V gene sequence: CDR1 EGSNGY, CDR2 YDSYNSKV. V lost 2 bases to trimming and J lost 7 bases; unmatched junction nucleotides: 2. In DNA, the CDR3 is TGTGCCACCTGGGACGACTATAAGAAACTCTTT. Translation gives CATWDDYKKLF.

V gene TRGV2 combines with J gene TRGJP1. Germline V CDR1 and CDR2: EGSNGY, YDSYNSKV. The CDR3 extends over 15 amino acids. V shed 5 bases and J 7 bases; nucleotides not matched to a gene: 13. CDR3 DNA sequence: TGTGCCACCTGGGCCCGTTCTCCACTTGGTTGGTTCAAGATATTT. It codes for CATWARSPLGWFKIF.

The genes are TRGV3 and TRGJ1 or TRGJ2. V trimming: 6 bases; J trimming: 6 bases; junction bases outside the gene matches: 14. This CDR3 region has 14 residues. CDR1 and CDR2 (germline): VTNTFY, YDVSTARD (reference sequence). CDR3 in amino acids: CATWNGPWGYKKLF. The CDR3 coding sequence is TGTGCCACCTGGAATGGGCCCTGGGGTTATAAGAAACTCTTT.

This clone came up a few times. The chain combines TRGV9 with TRGJ1 or TRGJ2. Germline V lookup: CDR1 GITISATS, CDR2 ISYDGTV (reference sequence). With 3 bases clipped from V and 9 bases from J, the junction kept 8 bases outside the gene matches. This CDR3 is 12 amino acids long. CDR3 in amino acids: CALWENGIKKLF. The DNA for the CDR3 is TGTGCCTTGTGGGAGAATGGCATTAAGAAACTCTTT.

Comments on this clone: One end of the junction is discordant with germline, which a read error may explain. Other DNA sequences in the same sample also yield this CDR3. The chain links TRGV2 to TRGJP2. The length of the CDR3 is 15 residues. The germline V gene has CDR1 EGSNGY and CDR2 YDSYNSKV. DNA of the CDR3: TGCGCCACCTGGGACGGGCCGGGTAGTGATTGGATCAAGACGTTT. Encoded protein: CATWDGPGSDWIKTF.

Worth noting for this clone: Other nucleotide sequences in the sample specify the same CDR3. The J gene is TRGJP2, the V gene TRGV5. The J segment lost 3 bases and the V segment lost 1 base, leaving 5 bases of the junction unmatched. Per germline, CDR1 VINAFY and CDR2 YDVSNSKD. This CDR3 comprises 15 residues. The CDR3 is CATWDRLGSDWIKTF. The CDR3 nucleotides are TGTGCCACCTGGGACAGACTCGGTAGTGATTGGATCAAGACGTTT.

The genes are TRGV2 and TRGJ1 or TRGJ2. The CDR3 covers 15 residues. J gave up 2 bases and V 0 bases, and 7 bases lay outside the gene matches. Per the germline V gene, CDR1 is EGSNGY and CDR2 is YDSYNSKV. The CDR3 coding sequence is TGTGCCACCTGGGACGGGCTATTCCATTATTATAAGAAACTCTTT. It specifies CATWDGLFHYYKKLF.

The sample holds a few counts of this clone. This chain links TRGV8 with TRGJ1 or TRGJ2. V trimming: 2 bases; J trimming: 3 bases; junction bases outside the gene matches: 4. The CDR3 has 13 amino acids. From germline, CDR1 is VENAVY and CDR2 YDSYNSRV. CDR3 region: CATWDIPYYKKLF. The CDR3 region has the DNA TGTGCCACCTGGGATATCCCTTATTATAAGAAACTCTTT.

V and J are TRGV4 and TRGJ1 or TRGJ2. The CDR3 spans 13 residues. Germline V CDR1 and CDR2: EGSTGY, YDSYTSSV. V shed 4 bases, J shed 8 bases, and the junction held 11 bases outside the gene matches. CDR3 in amino acids: CATWEPVWDKKLF. The CDR3 nucleotides are TGTGCCACCTGGGAGCCCGTTTGGGATAAGAAACTCTTT.

This clone was seen more than once but under ten times. The chain couples TRGV5 to TRGJ1 or TRGJ2. The CDR3 covers 12 residues. The germline gives CDR1 VINAFY, CDR2 YDVSNSKD. Trimming removed 6 bases from V and 8 bases from J; junction bases left unmatched: 10. The CDR3 protein is CATWIALNKKLF. CDR3 coding DNA: TGTGCCACCTGGATCGCCTTAAATAAGAAACTCTTT.

This clone appeared a few times. The chain couples TRGV8 to TRGJ1 or TRGJ2. CDR3 size: 12 residues. The V gene's germline CDR1 is VENAVY and CDR2 YDSYNSRV. Trimming cost V 3 bases and J 4 bases; bases outside gene matches: 3. CDR3: CATWDWYYKKLF. CDR3 bases: TGTGCCACCTGGGATTGGTATTATAAGAAACTCTTT.

Judged by abundance, this clone is medium-sized. Other nucleotide sequences in the sample specify the same CDR3. The chain employs TRGV2 and TRGJP2. V gave up 1 base and J gave up 2 bases; unmatched junction bases: 1. Per germline, CDR1 EGSNGY and CDR2 YDSYNSKV. This CDR3 contains 14 residues. The CDR3 spells CATWDGSSDWIKTF. Here the CDR3 DNA reads TGTGCCACCTGGGACGGAAGTAGTGATTGGATCAAGACGTTT.

On this clone itself: At the DNA level, this CDR3 is encoded by other sequences in the same sample as well. V is TRGV3 and J is TRGJ1 or TRGJ2. The J segment lost 3 bases and the V segment lost 0 bases, leaving 8 bases of the junction unmatched. The CDR3 is 15 residues long. Germline V CDR1 and CDR2: VTNTFY, YDVSTARD (reference sequence). This CDR3 is CATWDRPLLYYKKLF. DNA for the CDR3: TGTGCCACCTGGGACAGGCCCCTACTTTATTATAAGAAACTCTTT.

In its sample, this clone is medium-sized. The chain joins TRGV9 to TRGJ1 or TRGJ2. The CDR3 extends over 12 amino acids. CDR1 is GITISATS and CDR2 is ISYDGTV in the germline V gene (reference sequence). V gave up 2 bases and J gave up 12 bases; unmatched junction bases: 10. The CDR3 loop reads CALWEEVDAKLF. The CDR3 DNA reads TGTGCCTTGTGGGAGGAGGTCGACGCGAAACTCTTT.

This clone was recorded a few times. In the same sample, other DNA sequences code for this CDR3. The rearrangement uses TRGV5 and TRGJ1 or TRGJ2. V was clipped by 0 bases and J by 4 bases; unmatched bases: 6. This CDR3 comprises 14 residues. Germline CDR1 and CDR2: VINAFY and YDVSNSKD. The CDR3 spells CATWDRLHYYKKLF. The CDR3 coding sequence is TGTGCCACCTGGGACAGGCTTCACTATTATAAGAAACTCTTT.

As regards this clone: Different DNA sequences within this sample yield the same CDR3. The J gene is TRGJ1 or TRGJ2, the V gene TRGV4. The CDR3 has 14 amino acids. Germline values: CDR1 EGSTGY, CDR2 YDSYTSSV. V shed 0 bases, J shed 6 bases, and the junction held 8 bases outside the gene matches. CDR3 nucleotide sequence: TGTGCCACCTGGGATGGGCCTCTGGGTTATAAGAAACTCTTT. Encoded protein: CATWDGPLGYKKLF.

This clone was counted only a few times. This rearrangement joins TRGV2 to TRGJ1 or TRGJ2. V was clipped by 0 bases and J by 8 bases; unmatched bases: 4. Germline-derived CDR1 and CDR2 are EGSNGY and YDSYNSKV. The CDR3 runs 12 residues. The chain's CDR3 is CATWDGHNKKLF. DNA of the CDR3: TGTGCCACCTGGGACGGGCACAATAAGAAACTCTTT.